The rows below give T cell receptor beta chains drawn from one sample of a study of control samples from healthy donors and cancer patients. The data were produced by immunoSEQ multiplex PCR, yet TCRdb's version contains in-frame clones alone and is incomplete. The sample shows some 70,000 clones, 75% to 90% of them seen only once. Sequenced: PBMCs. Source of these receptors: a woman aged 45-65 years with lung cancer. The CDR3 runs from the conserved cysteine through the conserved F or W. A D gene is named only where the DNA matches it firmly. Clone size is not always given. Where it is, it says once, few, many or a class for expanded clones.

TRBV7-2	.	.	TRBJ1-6	TGTGCCAGCAGATGGACGGGGGAGTCACCCCTCCACTTT	CASRWTGESPLHF
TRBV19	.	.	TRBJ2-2	TGTGCCAGTAGTAGGAGGGGGGGGCGTCCGAACACCGGGGAGCTGTTTTTT	CASSRRGGRPNTGELFF
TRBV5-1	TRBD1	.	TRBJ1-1	TGCGCCAGCAGCCCTAGGACAGGGGACACTGAAGCTTTCTTT	CASSPRTGDTEAFF
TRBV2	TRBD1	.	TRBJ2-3	TGTGCCAGCAGTGGACGAGGACAGGGAAGCACAGATACGCAGTATTTT	CASSGRGQGSTDTQYF
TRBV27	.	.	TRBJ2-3	TGTGCCAGCAGTTTATGGCCTCGCCGTCTTCGCACAGATACGCAGTATTTT	CASSLWPRRLRTDTQYF
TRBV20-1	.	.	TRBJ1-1	TGCAGTCCCGCCGGGCCCGCTGAAGCTTTCTTT	CSPAGPAEAFF
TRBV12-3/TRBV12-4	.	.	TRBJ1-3	TGTGCCAGCAGTTTGGGGTCTGGAAACACCATATATTTT	CASSLGSGNTIYF
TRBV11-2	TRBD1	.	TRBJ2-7	TGTGCCAGCAGCTCAGACAGGGCCGTTTTTGCCTACGAGCAGTACTTC	CASSSDRAVFAYEQYF
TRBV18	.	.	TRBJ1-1	TGTGCCAGCTCACTCGCGCCGGACAAGGGTGAAGCTTTCTTT	CASSLAPDKGEAFF
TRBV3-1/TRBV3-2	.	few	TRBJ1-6	TGTGCCAGCAGCCAAGCGGTCCTTTCACCCCTCCACTTT	CASSQAVLSPLHF